Listed here are 21 T cell receptor beta chains from one sample, sequenced in a study of regulatory T cells in long-lasting Graves disease (dated by TCRdb to about 2021). According to the study, the label for this sample's time point signals: persistent/refractory GD, antithyroid drugs over 5 years with positive TRAb. For both TCR sequencing and RNA sequencing, RNA was extracted from PBMCs in TRIzol. Receptor libraries were prepared by multiplex PCR. The sequencer listed for this sample is Illumina HiSeq 4000. To build TCR beta libraries, CDR3 regions were amplified by Arm-PCR using iRepertoire HTBI primers. Starting from the raw public reads, TCRdb applied fastp trimming at Q25, assembled clones with MiXCR and retained in-frame beta chains. CDR3 protein duplicates are merged, each entry listing the most common genes and DNA. Recorded for this sample are fewer than 600,000 distinct CDR3 sequences; approximately 23% of them occurred a single time. Clones ranked in the top ten supply about 12% of the sample.

The material was peripheral blood mononuclear cells (PBMCs), obtained when the disease was refractory, from a patient treated with antithyroid drugs. The receptor set was obtained from a female donor with Graves disease.

This clonotype was counted many times. J is TRBJ2-7 and V is TRBV5-1; 9 bases are shared with TRBD1. The CDR3 runs to 11 residues. V lost 3 bases to trimming and J lost 11 bases; unmatched junction nucleotides: 3. The germline CDR1 and CDR2 sequences are SGHRS and YFSETQ. The chain's CDR3 is CASSWDREKYF. The CDR3 DNA reads as TGCGCCAGCAGCTGGGACAGGGAGAAGTACTTC.

This clonotype was found many times. The chain joins TRBV30 to TRBJ2-7, with TRBD1 identical over 7 bases. From germline, CDR1 is GTSNPN and CDR2 SVGIG (reference sequence). The CDR3 is made up of 13 amino acids. V shed 3 bases and J 6 bases; nucleotides not matched to a gene: 8. In DNA form, the CDR3 reads TGTGCCTGGAGGGTCACAGGGGCCGGCGAGCAGTACTTC. Its protein is CAWRVTGAGEQYF.

Ten or more counts support this clonotype. V is TRBV11-1 and J is TRBJ2-7; 7 bases map to TRBD1. Germline trimming cut 5 bases from V and 2 bases from J; bases unmatched to any gene: 12. The germline gives CDR1 SGHAT, CDR2 FQDESV (reference sequence). This CDR3 spans 16 amino acids. The CDR3 nucleotides are TGTGCCAGCAGCCCCTCCAGGGGGACAAGAACCTACGAGCAGTACTTC. It is translated as CASSPSRGTRTYEQYF.

This chain joins TRBV30 and TRBJ1-1, with no clear D. Trimming left V 0 bases short and J 4 bases short, with 12 bases between. In germline, CDR1 is GTSNPN, CDR2 SVGIG (reference sequence). The CDR3 consists of 14 residues. The CDR3 coding sequence is TGTGCCTGGAGTGTTGTGGGGAAAGTCACTGAAGCTTTCTTT. This encodes CAWSVVGKVTEAFF.

This chain joins TRBV4-3 and TRBJ1-1; D is uncertain. Germline values: CDR1 LGHNA, CDR2 YSLEER. V lost 10 bases and J 0 bases, leaving 21 bases between the germline ends. The length of the CDR3 is 16 residues. The chain's CDR3 is CATSTAPESMNTEAFF. CDR3 coding DNA: TGCGCCACCTCGACCGCACCGGAGAGTATGAACACTGAAGCTTTCTTT.

In its sample, this clonotype was seen a few times. The chain has TRBV13 and TRBJ2-4; D may be TRBD2 (6 bases). V lost 2 bases and J 3 bases, leaving 23 bases between the germline ends. This CDR3 contains 19 residues. Germline V CDR1 and CDR2: PRHDT, FYEKMQ (reference sequence). The DNA of the CDR3 is TGTGCCAGCAGCTTAATTTTCCTGGGGCCGGGAGTTGGCAAAAACATTCAGTACTTC. Its protein is CASSLIFLGPGVGKNIQYF.

This clonotype was seen many times. The chain couples TRBV12-3 or TRBV12-4 to TRBJ2-1; TRBD1 or TRBD2 may be the D gene (5 bases each). Trimming stripped 6 bases from V and 6 bases from J, with 21 bases between. This CDR3 is 16 amino acids long. The CDR3 loop is CASRWGSPRLGNEQFF. In nucleotides, the CDR3 is TGTGCCAGCAGATGGGGGTCTCCTCGGTTGGGCAATGAGCAGTTCTTC.

The genes are TRBV28 and TRBJ2-1; possibly TRBD2 for D (6 bases). The CDR3 contains 14 residues. Germline CDR1 and CDR2: MDHEN and SYDVKM. Trimming took off 2 bases at V and 7 bases at J, with 12 bases between the two ends. The CDR3 DNA reads TGTGCCAGCAGTTTAGGAGGGAGAGGGAATGAGCAGTTCTTC. Encoded protein: CASSLGGRGNEQFF.

This clonotype has only a few counts. This chain links TRBV6-1 with TRBJ2-7, with 9 bases lining up with TRBD1. Trimming took 9 bases from V and 6 from J; bases not matched to a gene: 12. The CDR3 has 14 amino acids. The germline CDR1 and CDR2 sequences are MNHNS and SASEGT. The CDR3 region is CASTREGTGSEQYF. The CDR3, as DNA: TGTGCCAGTACAAGGGAAGGGACAGGGAGCGAGCAGTACTTC.

This clonotype was seen ten or more times. V and J are TRBV11-2 and TRBJ2-7, with TRBD1 matching 11 bases. Losses at the gene ends were 5 bases for V and 7 bases for J; bases not matched to a gene: 7. The length of the CDR3 is 14 residues. Germline V gene data show CDR1 as SGHAT and CDR2 as FQNNGV. The CDR3 DNA reads TGTGCCAGCAGCCCCCTGCGGGACAGGGGGGAGCAGTACTTC. This gives the protein CASSPLRDRGEQYF. Combining the CDR3 with reference TRBV11-2 and TRBJ2-7 gives the whole variable domain EAGVAQSPRYKIIEKRQSVAFWCNPISGHATLYWYQQILGQGPKLLIQFQNNGVVDDSQLPKDRFSAERLKGVDSTLKIQPAKLEDSAVYLCASSPLRDRGEQYFGPGTRLTVT.

The sample holds many counts of this clonotype. This sequence joins TRBV12-5 and TRBJ1-1, with TRBD1 identical over 11 bases. Per the germline V gene, CDR1 is LGHNT and CDR2 is FRNRAP. This CDR3 contains 15 residues. The trim removed 6 bases at V and 5 bases at J, leaving 8 bases unmatched. The CDR3 DNA reads TGTGCTAGTGGCTCGGACAGGGGGCTGGATACTGAAGCTTTCTTT. Its translation is CASGSDRGLDTEAFF.

The rearrangement joins TRBV7-9 to TRBJ1-1; 8 bases are a match to TRBD1. Germline V gives CDR1 SEHNR, CDR2 FQNEAQ (reference sequence). This CDR3 is built from 12 residues. J was trimmed by 8 bases and V by 4 bases; bases with no gene match: 3. The CDR3 coding sequence is TGTGCCAGCAGCTCCAGGACAGGGGAAGCTTTCTTT. Translation gives CASSSRTGEAFF.

For this clonotype: A read error may be the cause here, since a much bigger clone is one base away. The CDR3 carries no conserved terminal phenylalanine or tryptophan, so it likely arises from a read error. The chain combines TRBV11-3 with TRBJ2-1; D is uncertain. The CDR3 runs to 13 residues. Trimming left V 5 bases short and J 6 bases short, with 11 bases between. Germline-derived CDR1 and CDR2 are SGHNT and YENEEA. The CDR3 DNA reads TGTGCCAGCAGCATCAAGGGTGGCAATGAGCAGTTCCTC. This gives the protein CASSIKGGNEQFL.

The gene calls are TRBV3-1 and TRBJ2-1, with a tentative D call TRBD2 (5 bases). CDR1 is LGHDT, CDR2 YNNKEL, per germline (reference sequence). The CDR3 length is 15 residues. The V end lost 0 bases, the J end lost 6 bases, and 12 bases lay between the germline ends. CDR3 nucleotides: TGTGCCAGCAGCCAAGACCTTACTAGTGGCAATGAGCAGTTCTTC. Protein product: CASSQDLTSGNEQFF.

The table lists this clonotype with a few counts. The chain links TRBV18 to TRBJ1-5; unclear D gene. The CDR3 sequence is 15 residues long. V dropped 3 bases and J dropped 0 bases, with 9 bases sitting between them. The germline V gene encodes CDR1 KGHSH and CDR2 LQKENI. The CDR3 loop is CASSPLHLSNQPQHF. In DNA form, the CDR3 reads TGTGCCAGCTCACCTCTACACCTTAGCAATCAGCCCCAGCATTTT.

The J gene is TRBJ1-2, the V gene TRBV14; D is ambiguous. Trimming took off 1 base at V and 5 bases at J, with 11 bases between the two ends. This CDR3 has 14 amino acids. Germline values: CDR1 SGHDN, CDR2 FVKESK. The DNA of the CDR3 is TGTGCCAGCAGCCAAGCGGGCCGACGGTATGGCTACACCTTC. It codes for CASSQAGRRYGYTF. Based on the CDR3 plus reference TRBV14 and TRBJ1-2, the full variable domain is EAGVTQFPSHSVIEKGQTVTLRCDPISGHDNLYWYRRVMGKEIKFLLHFVKESKQDESGMPNNRFLAERTGGTYSTLKVQPAELEDSGVYFCASSQAGRRYGYTFGSGTRLTVV.

This chain uses TRBV5-1 with TRBJ2-5, with 7 bases that match TRBD1. The germline V gene has CDR1 SGHRS and CDR2 YFSETQ. This CDR3 region has 14 residues. V gave up 4 bases and J gave up 5 bases; unmatched junction bases: 8. The CDR3 region has the DNA TGCGCCAGCAGCCCAGGGACAGTAATGGAGACCCAGTACTTC. Its translation: CASSPGTVMETQYF.

This clonotype was seen repeatedly, ten times or more. The chain couples TRBV6-2 or TRBV6-3 to TRBJ2-5, with a weak D call TRBD2 (6 bases). The V end lost 1 base, the J end lost 5 bases, and 17 bases lay between the germline ends. The CDR3 is 16 residues long. Germline V CDR1 and CDR2: MNHEY, SVGEGT. The CDR3 region is CASSYLRRAGGETQYF. The DNA of the CDR3 is TGTGCCAGCAGTTACTTAAGGAGGGCAGGTGGGGAGACCCAGTACTTC.

This chain connects TRBV7-3 to TRBJ2-7; a weak D match, TRBD2 (5 bases). The CDR3 is made up of 14 amino acids. Germline V gene lookup returns CDR1 SGHTA and CDR2 FQGTGA. Trimming pared 5 bases from V and 3 bases from J, leaving 14 bases between. The CDR3 bases are TGTGCCAGCAGCCCCTACCGGGATTACTACGAGCAGTACTTC. Its translation: CASSPYRDYYEQYF. Looking up the rest from reference TRBV7-3 and TRBJ2-7 gives the full variable domain: GAGVSQTPSNKVTEKGKYVELRCDPISGHTALYWYRQSLGQGPEFLIYFQGTGAADDSGLPNDRFFAVRPEGSVSTLKIQRTERGDSAVYLCASSPYRDYYEQYFGPGTRLTVT.

This clonotype was detected many times. The V and J genes are TRBV12-3 or TRBV12-4 and TRBJ1-1; D call uncertain. V shed 6 bases and J shed 5 bases, with 13 bases lying between them. CDR3 length: 13 amino acids. CDR3 in amino acids: CASRGGAGTEAFF. The CDR3 nucleotides read TGTGCCAGCAGGGGAGGCGCGGGTACTGAAGCTTTCTTT.

Worth noting for this clonotype: Sequence at one end of the junction differs from germline and may be a read error. The chain has TRBV7-9 and TRBJ2-5; a weak D match, TRBD1 (5 bases). The CDR3 extends over 14 amino acids. Germline CDR1 SEHNR, CDR2 FQNEAQ (reference sequence). CDR3 bases: TGTTCCAGCAGCTCGCGCAGGGTCTGGGAGACCCAGTACTTC. Translating gives CSSSSRRVWETQYF.